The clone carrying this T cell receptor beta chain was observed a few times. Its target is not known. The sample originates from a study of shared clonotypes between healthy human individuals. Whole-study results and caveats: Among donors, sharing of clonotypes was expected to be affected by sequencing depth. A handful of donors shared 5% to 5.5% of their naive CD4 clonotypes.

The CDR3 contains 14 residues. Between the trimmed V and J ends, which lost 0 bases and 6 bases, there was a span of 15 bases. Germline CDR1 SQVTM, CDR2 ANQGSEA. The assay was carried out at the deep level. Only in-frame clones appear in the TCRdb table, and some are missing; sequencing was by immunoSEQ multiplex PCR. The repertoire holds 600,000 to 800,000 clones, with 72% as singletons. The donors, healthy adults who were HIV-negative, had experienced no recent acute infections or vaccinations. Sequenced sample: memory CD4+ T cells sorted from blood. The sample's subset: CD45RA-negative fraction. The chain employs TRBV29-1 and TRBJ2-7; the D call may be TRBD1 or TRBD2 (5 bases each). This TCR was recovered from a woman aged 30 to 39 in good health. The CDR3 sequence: CSVEERQGEGEQYF. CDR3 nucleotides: TGCAGCGTTGAAGAACGGCAGGGTGAGGGCGAGCAGTACTTC.